Shown below are 25 T cell receptor beta chains from a single sample sequenced in a study of OX40 agonist ivuxolimab in advanced cancers. Libraries were prepared through the immunoSEQ multiplex PCR assay. TCRdb retrieved this table from immuneACCESS and kept in-frame rearrangements only. Not all clones are present; in checked studies, unresolved V genes account for under half, and no reason is known for the remainder. The sample table holds over 55,000 clones, of which over 60% were seen once. Roughly 6% of the sample rests with the top ten. Sequenced material: CD4+ or CD8+ T cells sorted from blood, taken in a trial of the OX40 agonist ivuxolimab. These TCRs come from an adult with an advanced solid tumor such as melanoma, head and neck, liver or kidney cancer.

The chain combines TRBV5-1 with TRBJ1-1, with D possibly being TRBD1 (5 bases). CDR3 length: 12 amino acids. V shed 5 bases and J shed 5 bases, with 10 bases lying between them. Germline V lookup: CDR1 SGHRS, CDR2 YFSETQ. Written as DNA, the CDR3 is TGCGCCAGCAGGCAGGGAAGAACTGAAGCTTTCTTT. It codes for CASRQGRTEAFF.

The table lists this clone with a count of one. The chain uses TRBV28 and TRBJ1-4; tentative D call: TRBD1 (6 bases). V lost 6 bases and J 5 bases, leaving 10 bases between the germline ends. Germline V CDR1 and CDR2: MDHEN, SYDVKM. This CDR3 is 13 amino acids long. This CDR3 reads CASRDSRNEKLFF. DNA of the CDR3: TGTGCCAGCAGGGACAGCAGAAATGAAAAACTGTTTTTT.

The chain has TRBV7-9 and TRBJ1-6; perhaps TRBD1 as D (6 bases). Trimming pared 1 base from V and 7 bases from J, leaving 17 bases between. CDR3 size: 17 residues. Germline-derived CDR1 and CDR2 are SEHNR and FQNEAQ (reference sequence). CDR3 DNA: TGTGCCAGCAGCTTAGGAAGGGGGACATCCGCGAATTCACCCCTCCACTTT. Amino acids: CASSLGRGTSANSPLHF. Filled out from reference TRBV7-9 and TRBJ1-6, the complete variable domain reads DTGVSQNPRHKITKRGQNVTFRCDPISEHNRLYWYRQTLGQGPEFLTYFQNEAQLEKSRLLSDRFSAERPKGSFSTLEIQRTEQGDSAMYLCASSLGRGTSANSPLHFGNGTRLTVT.

The V and J genes are TRBV13 and TRBJ2-3; TRBD2 matches 13 bases. Unmatched junction bases numbered 8, after V lost 3 bases and J lost 2 bases. This CDR3 comprises 18 residues. Germline-derived CDR1 and CDR2 are PRHDT and FYEKMQ (reference sequence). The CDR3 bases are TGTGCCAGCAGCTTCCCTGGACTAGCGGGGGAGACCACAGATACGCAGTATTTT. This encodes CASSFPGLAGETTDTQYF.

This clone was seen only a few times. The rearrangement joins TRBV7-8 to TRBJ1-5, with 10 bases lining up with TRBD1. The germline V gene encodes CDR1 SGHVS and CDR2 FQNEAQ. CDR3 length equals 15 residues. The V and J ends lost 6 bases and 3 bases, in that order; junction bases with no gene match: 5. The CDR3 loop is CASSTTGGINQPQHF. In nucleotides, the CDR3 is TGTGCCAGCAGTACGACAGGGGGCATCAATCAGCCCCAGCATTTT.

The J gene is TRBJ1-5, the V gene TRBV6-6; weak D call: TRBD1 (5 bases). Germline CDR1 and CDR2: MNHNY and SVGAGI (reference sequence). The CDR3 covers 15 residues. The V end lost 8 bases, the J end lost 4 bases, and 18 bases lay between the germline ends. The CDR3 sequence is CASRIGGTPNQPQHF. The CDR3 nucleotides are TGTGCCAGCCGAATTGGGGGGACCCCTAATCAGCCCCAGCATTTT.

The J gene is TRBJ2-7, the V gene TRBV29-1; TRBD1 matches at 12 bases. Per germline, CDR1 SQVTM and CDR2 ANQGSEA. The CDR3 contains 13 residues. Trimming at V came to 7 bases and at J to 6 bases, leaving 7 bases not matched to a gene. CDR3 bases: TGCAGCGCCCAGGGACAGGGGGCGGGCGAGCAGTACTTC. Translating it yields CSAQGQGAGEQYF.

V gene TRBV19 combines with J gene TRBJ1-2, with TRBD1 as a possible D gene (5 bases). The CDR3 contains 16 residues. Trimming shortened V by 4 bases and J by 2 bases, and 17 bases separated the two germline ends. Germline V lookup: CDR1 LNHDA, CDR2 SQIVND (reference sequence). As DNA, the CDR3 is TGTGCCAGTAGTACTTTTTCAGGGCCCGGGAACTATGGCTACACCTTC. It codes for CASSTFSGPGNYGYTF.

The chain couples TRBV28 to TRBJ1-2, with TRBD1 matching over 8 bases. The CDR3 runs 13 residues. Germline CDR1 and CDR2: MDHEN and SYDVKM. V trimming: 8 bases; J trimming: 4 bases; junction bases outside the gene matches: 6. The CDR3 protein is CASGGQGGYGYTF. In DNA, the CDR3 is TGTGCCAGCGGCGGACAGGGTGGCTATGGCTACACCTTC.

V usage is TRBV27 and J usage is TRBJ1-2; 8 positions agree with TRBD1. Looked up from germline, CDR1 is MNHEY and CDR2 is SMNVEV (reference sequence). The junction had 8 bases not matched to a gene; V was cut back by 6 bases and J by 8 bases. This CDR3 is built from 13 residues. The CDR3 protein is CASSPTGAGGYTF. As DNA, the CDR3 is TGTGCCAGCAGCCCGACAGGGGCGGGCGGCTACACCTTC.

The chain links TRBV6-1 to TRBJ1-1, with D possibly being TRBD1 (5 bases). Germline V CDR1 and CDR2: MNHNS, SASEGT. The V end was cut by 9 bases, the J end by 7 bases, with 21 bases between. The CDR3 has 14 amino acids. The CDR3 DNA is TGTGCCAGTAGGAATACGAATCACGACAGTGAAGCTTTCTTT. Its translation: CASRNTNHDSEAFF.

The chain joins TRBV10-3 to TRBJ1-2; D perhaps matches TRBD1 (6 bases). Trimming took off 2 bases at V and 2 bases at J, with 12 bases between the two ends. The length of the CDR3 is 15 residues. Looked up from germline, CDR1 is ENHRY and CDR2 is SYGVKD. For the CDR3, the DNA is TGTGCCATCAGTGAGAGGGGGGGCTCCAACTATGGCTACACCTTC. It encodes CAISERGGSNYGYTF.

The CDR3, as DNA: TGTGCCAGCAACTTACTGGGGGGGAGCAATCAGCCCCAGCATTTT. Translating it yields CASNLLGGSNQPQHF. The gene calls are TRBV2 and TRBJ1-5; D might be TRBD1 (5 bases). The CDR3 is 15 residues long. Germline CDR1 SNHLY, CDR2 FYNNEI. Trimming took off 7 bases at V and 1 base at J, with 14 bases between the two ends.

This clone was detected a few times. V and J are TRBV28 and TRBJ1-5; no clear D gene. V was trimmed by 2 bases and J by 11 bases, leaving 7 bases between them. Germline CDR1 reads MDHEN; CDR2 reads SYDVKM. CDR3 length: 11 residues. The CDR3 spells CASSLTWAQHF. CDR3 DNA: TGTGCCAGCAGTTTAACGTGGGCCCAGCATTTT. Supplemented by reference TRBV28 and TRBJ1-5, the full variable domain reads DVKVTQSSRYLVKRTGEKVFLECVQDMDHENMFWYRQDPGLGLRLIYFSYDVKMKEKGDIPEGYSVSREKKERFSLILESASTNQTSMYLCASSLTWAQHFGDGTRLSIL.

This chain's CDR3 is CASRSSGYGYTF. In DNA form, the CDR3 reads TGTGCCAGCAGAAGCTCAGGGTATGGCTACACCTTC. The chain couples TRBV6-5 to TRBJ1-2; the D gene is possibly TRBD1 (5 bases). CDR1 is MNHEY, CDR2 SVGAGI, per germline. There are 12 residues in the CDR3. V lost 6 bases, J lost 5 bases, and 10 bases lay in between.

The chain combines TRBV9 with TRBJ2-7, with a weak D call TRBD1 (5 bases). Trimming removed 4 bases at V and 2 bases at J, with 10 bases between. The CDR3 has 13 residues. Per germline, CDR1 SGDLS and CDR2 YYNGEE. The CDR3 bases are TGTGCCAGCAGCCGCCAGGGTACCTACGAGCAGTACTTC. The encoded protein is CASSRQGTYEQYF.

Only one count was recorded for this clone. The chain carries TRBV27 and TRBJ2-2; D might be TRBD1 (5 bases). CDR3 length: 15 residues. Trimming left V 0 bases short and J 8 bases short, with 13 bases between. The germline CDR1 and CDR2 sequences are MNHEY and SMNVEV (reference sequence). The CDR3 protein is CASSLSPGIEGELFF. The CDR3 DNA follows: TGTGCCAGCAGTTTATCTCCAGGGATTGAAGGGGAGCTGTTTTTT.

This sequence joins TRBV4-1 and TRBJ1-5, with D possibly TRBD1 on 6 matching bases. V shed 2 bases and J shed 2 bases, with 13 bases lying between them. From germline, CDR1 is MGHRA and CDR2 YSYEKL. The CDR3 runs 16 residues. Here the CDR3 reads CASSQTGRGGNQPQHF. CDR3 sequence (DNA): TGCGCCAGCAGCCAAACAGGGCGAGGGGGCAATCAGCCCCAGCATTTT.

The V gene is TRBV5-1, the J gene TRBJ2-5; no firm D call. CDR1 SGHRS and CDR2 YFSETQ come from the germline V gene. The CDR3 runs 14 residues. The V gene lost 0 bases and the J gene lost 2 bases, with 8 bases spanning the gap. The CDR3 DNA reads as TGCGCCAGCAGCTTGGACAGCAGTCAAGAGACCCAGTACTTC. Translated: CASSLDSSQETQYF.

The chain couples TRBV5-1 to TRBJ1-1, with 7 positions matching TRBD1. This CDR3 has 14 residues. Trimming removed 4 bases from V and 0 bases from J; junction bases left unmatched: 3. Germline loops: CDR1 SGHRS, CDR2 YFSETQ. DNA of the CDR3: TGCGCCAGCAGCAGGGGACAGATGAACACTGAAGCTTTCTTT. Translation gives CASSRGQMNTEAFF.

This chain joins TRBV9 and TRBJ2-7; the D gene could be TRBD1 or TRBD2 (5 bases each). The length of the CDR3 is 16 residues. The germline V gene has CDR1 SGDLS and CDR2 YYNGEE. Trimming shortened V by 1 base and J by 0 bases, and 14 bases separated the two germline ends. For the CDR3, the DNA is TGTGCCAGCAGCGTATACGGGGACCGGTCCTCCTACGAGCAGTACTTC. Protein: CASSVYGDRSSYEQYF.

The V and J genes are TRBV27 and TRBJ1-5, with 10 bases that match TRBD1. Germline V gene sequence: CDR1 MNHEY, CDR2 SMNVEV (reference sequence). Trimming cost V 5 bases and J 2 bases; bases outside gene matches: 6. The CDR3 extends over 16 amino acids. For the CDR3, the DNA is TGTGCCAGCAGTCGAACCGGGACAGGGGGCAATCAGCCCCAGCATTTT. Translating it yields CASSRTGTGGNQPQHF.

This clone showed up just once. This chain joins TRBV27 and TRBJ2-1; tentatively, D is TRBD2 (6 bases). V lost 8 bases to trimming and J lost 2 bases, with 16 bases between them. The CDR3 runs 15 residues. Germline CDR1 reads MNHEY; CDR2 reads SMNVEV (reference sequence). For the CDR3, the DNA is TGTGCCAGCTCGTTGGGGGGTACAACCTACAATGAGCAGTTCTTC. It encodes CASSLGGTTYNEQFF.

The genes are TRBV15 and TRBJ1-1; the D gene is possibly TRBD1 (6 bases). CDR1 and CDR2 (germline): LNHNV, YYDKDF (reference sequence). This CDR3 is 14 amino acids long. V was pared by 3 bases and J by 5 bases, with 13 bases between. CDR3 DNA sequence: TGTGCCACCAGCAGTAAGGGGGTGGAGACTGAAGCTTTCTTT. Residues: CATSSKGVETEAFF.

The chain is built from TRBV6-6 and TRBJ1-2; D is unclear. From germline, CDR1 is MNHNY and CDR2 SVGAGI (reference sequence). The CDR3 spans 13 residues. V was shortened by 6 bases and J by 0 bases, with 8 bases between the two germline ends. Written as DNA, the CDR3 is TGTGCCAGCAGGGAGGGCCCTAACTATGGCTACACCTTC. Translated: CASREGPNYGYTF.